Below, 11 T cell receptor beta chains from the same sample are listed, as sequenced in a study of OX40 agonist ivuxolimab in advanced cancers. Measured with immunoSEQ multiplex PCR; TCRdb has only the in-frame clones, and not every one. Found here are roughly 90,000 clones, 80% to 90% of them singletons; the top ten hold just under 0.8%. Material: CD4+ or CD8+ T cells sorted from blood, obtained in a trial of the OX40 agonist ivuxolimab. These receptors originate from an adult with an advanced solid tumor such as melanoma, head and neck, liver or kidney cancer.

V usage is TRBV15 and J usage is TRBJ1-4; maybe TRBD1 (6 bases). CDR3 length: 15 residues. The ends were cut back, 3 bases at V and 8 bases at J, with 16 bases in the middle. Per germline, CDR1 LNHNV and CDR2 YYDKDF (reference sequence). The CDR3 loop is CATSSFGGRVEKLFF. DNA of the CDR3: TGTGCCACCAGCAGCTTCGGGGGGCGCGTGGAAAAACTGTTTTTT.

This chain joins TRBV5-1 and TRBJ2-5; D perhaps matches TRBD1 (5 bases). In germline, CDR1 is SGHRS, CDR2 YFSETQ. The ends were cut back, 0 bases at V and 2 bases at J, with 17 bases in the middle. The CDR3 sequence is 17 residues long. The CDR3 coding sequence is TGCGCCAGCAGCTTGGGTGACAGAGTTGGCACACAAGAGACCCAGTACTTC. It specifies CASSLGDRVGTQETQYF. The full variable domain, its missing parts supplied by reference TRBV5-1 and TRBJ2-5, is KAGVTQTPRYLIKTRGQQVTLSCSPISGHRSVSWYQQTPGQGLQFLFEYFSETQRNKGNFPGRFSGRQFSNSRSEMNVSTLELGDSALYLCASSLGDRVGTQETQYFGPGTRLLVL.

The V call is TRBV27, the J call TRBJ2-1; 11 bases align to TRBD2. The CDR3 runs 15 residues. Germline values: CDR1 MNHEY, CDR2 SMNVEV (reference sequence). The junction had 6 bases not matched to a gene; V was cut back by 5 bases and J by 6 bases. For the CDR3, the DNA is TGTGCCAGCAGTCCCTCCGGGACTAGCGGCAATGAGCAGTTCTTC. This gives the protein CASSPSGTSGNEQFF.

J is TRBJ1-2 and V is TRBV5-1; D ambiguous. The CDR3 is made up of 12 amino acids. V gave up 0 bases and J gave up 8 bases, with 8 bases separating them. The germline CDR1 and CDR2 sequences are SGHRS and YFSETQ. The CDR3 nucleotides are TGCGCCAGCAGCTTGGATACAGAGGGCTACACCTTC. The encoded protein is CASSLDTEGYTF. The full variable domain, completed using reference TRBV5-1 and TRBJ1-2, is KAGVTQTPRYLIKTRGQQVTLSCSPISGHRSVSWYQQTPGQGLQFLFEYFSETQRNKGNFPGRFSGRQFSNSRSEMNVSTLELGDSALYLCASSLDTEGYTFGSGTRLTVV.

The chain's CDR3 is CAWSVLRYPRDKTEAFF. The CDR3 coding sequence is TGTGCCTGGAGTGTACTAAGGTACCCCAGGGATAAGACTGAAGCTTTCTTT. This chain links TRBV30 with TRBJ1-1; D may be TRBD1 (5 bases). The germline CDR1 and CDR2 sequences are GTSNPN and SVGIG (reference sequence). The CDR3 runs to 17 residues. V lost 0 bases to trimming and J lost 5 bases, with 22 bases between them.

V gene TRBV5-8 combines with J gene TRBJ2-7; 13 bases agree with TRBD2. The CDR3 runs 15 residues. The germline CDR1 and CDR2 sequences are SGHTS and YDEGEE. Trimming cost V 4 bases and J 4 bases; bases outside gene matches: 5. CDR3 nucleotides: TGTGCCAGCAGCCTCGGGACTAGCGGGACTTACGAGCAGTACTTC. Translated: CASSLGTSGTYEQYF.

The rearrangement joins TRBV5-1 to TRBJ2-3; 11 bases fit TRBD2. This CDR3 spans 18 amino acids. Germline CDR1 reads SGHRS; CDR2 reads YFSETQ. Losses at the gene ends were 0 bases for V and 4 bases for J; bases not matched to a gene: 10. CDR3 nucleotide sequence: TGCGCCAGCAGCTTGGGAGTGGTAGCGGGGGGGCCTTCAGATACGCAGTATTTT. Its translation: CASSLGVVAGGPSDTQYF. Full variable domain (rest looked up from reference TRBV5-1 and TRBJ2-3): KAGVTQTPRYLIKTRGQQVTLSCSPISGHRSVSWYQQTPGQGLQFLFEYFSETQRNKGNFPGRFSGRQFSNSRSEMNVSTLELGDSALYLCASSLGVVAGGPSDTQYFGPGTRLTVL.

The chain combines TRBV6-5 with TRBJ1-1, with TRBD1 matching 9 bases. The trim removed 6 bases at V and 1 base at J, leaving 6 bases unmatched. Germline CDR1 is MNHEY and CDR2 is SVGAGI. The CDR3 has 15 residues. The DNA of the CDR3 is TGTGCCAGCAGAGGACAGGGGACCCCGAACACTGAAGCTTTCTTT. Translated, it gives CASRGQGTPNTEAFF.

This clone turned up a few times. V and J are TRBV5-6 and TRBJ1-3, with D unresolved. Per germline, CDR1 SGHDT and CDR2 YYEEEE. Trimming stripped 2 bases from V and 4 bases from J, with 7 bases between. This CDR3 comprises 13 residues. The CDR3 loop reads CASSFGEGNTIYF. CDR3 bases: TGTGCCAGCAGCTTTGGGGAAGGAAACACCATATATTTT.

V and J are TRBV6-1 and TRBJ1-6, with 7 nucleotides matching TRBD1. The germline CDR1 and CDR2 sequences are MNHNS and SASEGT. The J segment lost 6 bases and the V segment lost 5 bases, leaving 4 bases of the junction unmatched. The CDR3 is made up of 14 amino acids. Written as DNA, the CDR3 is TGTGCCAGCAGTCCAGGACAGGTTAATTCACCCCTCCACTTT. Encoded protein: CASSPGQVNSPLHF.

The chain joins TRBV6-1 to TRBJ2-1, with D tentatively TRBD1 or TRBD2 (6 bases each). Trimming cost V 11 bases and J 3 bases, with 11 bases left between them. The length of the CDR3 is 12 residues. Germline V gene sequence: CDR1 MNHNS, CDR2 SASEGT. In DNA, the CDR3 is TGTGCCGGCGGGGACAACTACAATGAGCAGTTCTTC. Translation: CAGGDNYNEQFF.